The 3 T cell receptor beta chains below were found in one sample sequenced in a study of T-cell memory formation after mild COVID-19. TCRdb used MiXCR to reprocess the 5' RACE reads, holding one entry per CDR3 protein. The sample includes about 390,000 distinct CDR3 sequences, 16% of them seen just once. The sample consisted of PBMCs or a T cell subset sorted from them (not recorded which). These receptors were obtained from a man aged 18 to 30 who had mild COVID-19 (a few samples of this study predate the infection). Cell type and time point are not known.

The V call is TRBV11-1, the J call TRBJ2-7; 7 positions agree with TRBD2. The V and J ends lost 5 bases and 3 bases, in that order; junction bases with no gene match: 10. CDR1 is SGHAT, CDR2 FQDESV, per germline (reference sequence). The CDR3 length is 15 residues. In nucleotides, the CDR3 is TGTGCCAGCAGCCCCGGTAGGGGCGGGGGCTACGAGCAGTACTTC. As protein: CASSPGRGGGYEQYF.

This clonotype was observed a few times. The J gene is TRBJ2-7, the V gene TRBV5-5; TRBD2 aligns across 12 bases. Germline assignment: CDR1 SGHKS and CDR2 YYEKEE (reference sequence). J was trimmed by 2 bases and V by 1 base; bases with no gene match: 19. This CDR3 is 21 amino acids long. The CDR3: CASSLRSSPGTSGLPAYEQYF. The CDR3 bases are TGTGCCAGCAGCTTGAGGTCTTCGCCCGGGACTAGCGGGTTACCCGCCTACGAGCAGTACTTC.

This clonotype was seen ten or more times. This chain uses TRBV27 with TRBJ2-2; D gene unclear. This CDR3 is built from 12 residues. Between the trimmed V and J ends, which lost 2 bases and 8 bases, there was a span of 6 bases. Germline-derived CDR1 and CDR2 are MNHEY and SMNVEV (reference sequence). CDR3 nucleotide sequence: TGTGCCAGCAGTTTAGGAGTGGGGGAGCTGTTTTTT. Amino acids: CASSLGVGELFF.